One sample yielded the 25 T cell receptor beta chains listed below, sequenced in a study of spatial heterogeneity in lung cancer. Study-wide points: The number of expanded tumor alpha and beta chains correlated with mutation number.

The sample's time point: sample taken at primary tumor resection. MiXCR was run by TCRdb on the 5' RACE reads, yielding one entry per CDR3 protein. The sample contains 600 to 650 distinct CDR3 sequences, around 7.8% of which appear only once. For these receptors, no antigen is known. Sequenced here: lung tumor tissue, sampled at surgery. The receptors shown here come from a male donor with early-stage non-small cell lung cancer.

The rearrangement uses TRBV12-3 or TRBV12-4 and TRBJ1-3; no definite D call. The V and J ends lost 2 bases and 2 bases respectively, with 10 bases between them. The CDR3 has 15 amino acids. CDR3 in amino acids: CASSLYPRTGNTIYF. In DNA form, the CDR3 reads TGTGCCAGCAGTTTATATCCAAGGACTGGAAACACCATATATTTT.

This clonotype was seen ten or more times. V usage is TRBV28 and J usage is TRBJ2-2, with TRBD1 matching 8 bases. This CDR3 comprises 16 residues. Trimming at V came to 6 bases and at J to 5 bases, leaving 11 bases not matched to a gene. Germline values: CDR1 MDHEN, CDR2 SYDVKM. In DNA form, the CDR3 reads TGTGCCAGCAGAAGACCAGGGGGCGGATGGACCGGGGAGCTGTTTTTT. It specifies CASRRPGGGWTGELFF.

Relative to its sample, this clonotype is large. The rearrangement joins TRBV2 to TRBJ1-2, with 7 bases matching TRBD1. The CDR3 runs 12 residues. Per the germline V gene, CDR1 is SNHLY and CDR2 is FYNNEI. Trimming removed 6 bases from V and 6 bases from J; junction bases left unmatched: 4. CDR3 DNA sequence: TGTGCCAGCAGACAAACAGGGGATGGCTACACCTTC. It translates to CASRQTGDGYTF.

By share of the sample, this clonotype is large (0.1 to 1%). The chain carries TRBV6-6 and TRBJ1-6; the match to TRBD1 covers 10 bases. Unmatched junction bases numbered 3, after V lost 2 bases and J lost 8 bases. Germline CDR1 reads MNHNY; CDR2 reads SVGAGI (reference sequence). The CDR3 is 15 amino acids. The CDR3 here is CASSYIGTGDSPLHF. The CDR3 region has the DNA TGTGCCAGCAGTTACATAGGGACAGGGGATTCACCCCTCCACTTT.

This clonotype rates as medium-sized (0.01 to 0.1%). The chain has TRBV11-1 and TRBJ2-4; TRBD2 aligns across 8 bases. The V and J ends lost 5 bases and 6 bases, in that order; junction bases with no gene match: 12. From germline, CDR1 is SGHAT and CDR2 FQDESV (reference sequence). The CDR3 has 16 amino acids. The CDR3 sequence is CASSPGDGGGRNIQYF. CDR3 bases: TGTGCCAGCAGCCCTGGGGACGGCGGGGGGAGAAACATTCAGTACTTC.

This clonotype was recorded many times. The CDR3: CASSLYQAAEETQYF. Here the CDR3 DNA reads TGCGCCAGCAGCTTGTATCAAGCCGCCGAGGAGACCCAGTACTTC. V and J are TRBV5-1 and TRBJ2-5; the D is unclear. There are 15 residues in the CDR3. The ends were cut back, 1 base at V and 5 bases at J, with 15 bases in the middle. Germline V gene lookup returns CDR1 SGHRS and CDR2 YFSETQ.

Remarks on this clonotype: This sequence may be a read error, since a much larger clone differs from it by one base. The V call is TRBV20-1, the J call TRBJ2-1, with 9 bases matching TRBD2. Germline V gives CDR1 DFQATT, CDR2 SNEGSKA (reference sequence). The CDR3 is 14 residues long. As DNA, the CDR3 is TGCGGTGCTTCCGCGGGGGGGGCCTACAATGAGCAGTTCTTC. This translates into CGASAGGAYNEQFF.

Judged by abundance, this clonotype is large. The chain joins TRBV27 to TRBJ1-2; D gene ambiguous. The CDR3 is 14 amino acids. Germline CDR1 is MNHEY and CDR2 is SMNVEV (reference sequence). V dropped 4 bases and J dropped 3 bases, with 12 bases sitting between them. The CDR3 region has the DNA TGTGCCAGCAGTTACGATGGGTCCTACTATGGCTACACCTTC. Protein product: CASSYDGSYYGYTF.

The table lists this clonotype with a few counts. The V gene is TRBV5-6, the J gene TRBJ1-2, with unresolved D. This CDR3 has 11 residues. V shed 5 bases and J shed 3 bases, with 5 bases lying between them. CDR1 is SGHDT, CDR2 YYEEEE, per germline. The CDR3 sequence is CASRDYYGYTF. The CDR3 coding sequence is TGTGCCAGCAGGGACTACTATGGCTACACCTTC. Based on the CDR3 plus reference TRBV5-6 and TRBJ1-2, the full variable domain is DAGVTQSPTHLIKTRGQQVTLRCSPKSGHDTVSWYQQALGQGPQFIFQYYEEEERQRGNFPDRFSGHQFPNYSSELNVNALLLGDSALYLCASRDYYGYTFGSGTRLTVV.

This CDR3 reads CASRLAGFDTQYF. Here the CDR3 DNA reads TGTGCCAGCCGACTAGCGGGATTTGATACGCAGTATTTT. The chain has TRBV28 and TRBJ2-3, with 11 bases that match TRBD2. CDR3 size: 13 residues. J was trimmed by 6 bases and V by 8 bases; bases with no gene match: 4. Germline V gives CDR1 MDHEN, CDR2 SYDVKM.

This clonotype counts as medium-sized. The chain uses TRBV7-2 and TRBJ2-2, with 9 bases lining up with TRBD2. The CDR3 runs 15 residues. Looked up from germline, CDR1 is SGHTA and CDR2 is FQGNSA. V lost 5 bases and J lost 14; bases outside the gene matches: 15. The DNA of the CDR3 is TGTGCCAGCAGCCGCGGGGGGGACTCTACCGGGGTTCTGTTTTTT. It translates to CASSRGGDSTGVLFF.

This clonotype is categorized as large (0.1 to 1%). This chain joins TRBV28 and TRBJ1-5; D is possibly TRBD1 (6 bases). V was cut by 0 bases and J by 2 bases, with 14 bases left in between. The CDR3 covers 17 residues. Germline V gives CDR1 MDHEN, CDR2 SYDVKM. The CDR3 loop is CASSLWGGGKGNQPQHF. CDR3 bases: TGTGCCAGCAGTTTATGGGGAGGGGGAAAGGGCAATCAGCCCCAGCATTTT.

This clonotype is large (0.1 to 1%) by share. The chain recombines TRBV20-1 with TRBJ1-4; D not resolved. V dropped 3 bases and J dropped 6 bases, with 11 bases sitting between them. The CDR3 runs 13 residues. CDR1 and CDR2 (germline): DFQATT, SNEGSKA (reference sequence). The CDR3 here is CSARDRRDEKLFF. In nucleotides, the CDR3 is TGCAGTGCTAGGGACCGCCGGGATGAAAAACTGTTTTTT.

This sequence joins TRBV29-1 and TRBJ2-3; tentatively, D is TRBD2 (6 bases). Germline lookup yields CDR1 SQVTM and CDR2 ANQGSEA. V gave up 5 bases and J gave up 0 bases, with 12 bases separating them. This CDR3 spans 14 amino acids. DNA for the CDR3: TGCAGCGTTAACCGGGGGACTAGCACAGATACGCAGTATTTT. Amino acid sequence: CSVNRGTSTDTQYF.

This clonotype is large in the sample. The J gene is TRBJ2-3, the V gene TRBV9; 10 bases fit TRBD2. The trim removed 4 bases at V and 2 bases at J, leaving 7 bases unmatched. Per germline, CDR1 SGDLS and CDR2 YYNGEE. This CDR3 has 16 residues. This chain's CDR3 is CASSLTLAGFTDTQYF. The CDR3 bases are TGTGCCAGCAGCTTAACACTAGCGGGGTTCACAGATACGCAGTATTTT.

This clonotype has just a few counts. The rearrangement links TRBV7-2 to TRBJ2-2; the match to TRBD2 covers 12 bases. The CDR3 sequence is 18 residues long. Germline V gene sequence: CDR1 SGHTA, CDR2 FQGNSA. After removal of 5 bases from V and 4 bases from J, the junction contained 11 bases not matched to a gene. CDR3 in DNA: TGTGCCAGCAGCGGTACCCTAGCGGGGGGGCCGGCCACCGGGGAGCTGTTTTTT. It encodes CASSGTLAGGPATGELFF.

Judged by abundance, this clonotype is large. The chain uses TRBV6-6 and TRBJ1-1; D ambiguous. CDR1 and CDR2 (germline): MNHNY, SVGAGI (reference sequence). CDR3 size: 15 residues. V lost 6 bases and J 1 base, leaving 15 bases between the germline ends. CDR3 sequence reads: CASSPGDTRNTEAFF. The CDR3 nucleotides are TGTGCCAGCAGCCCCGGTGACACTCGGAACACTGAAGCTTTCTTT.

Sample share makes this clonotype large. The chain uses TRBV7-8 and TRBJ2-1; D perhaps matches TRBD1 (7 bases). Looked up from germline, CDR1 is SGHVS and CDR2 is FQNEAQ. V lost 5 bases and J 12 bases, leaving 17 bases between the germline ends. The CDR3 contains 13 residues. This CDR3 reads CASSLIQGGSQFF. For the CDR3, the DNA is TGTGCCAGCAGCCTAATTCAGGGGGGTTCGCAGTTCTTC.

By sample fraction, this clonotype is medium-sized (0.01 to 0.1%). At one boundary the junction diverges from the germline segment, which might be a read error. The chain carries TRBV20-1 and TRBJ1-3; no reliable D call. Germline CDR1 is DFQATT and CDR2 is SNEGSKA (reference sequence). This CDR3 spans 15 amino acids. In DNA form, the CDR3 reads TGCAGCGCTAGAGACATGATGGCCTCTGGAAACACCATATATTTT. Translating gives CSARDMMASGNTIYF.

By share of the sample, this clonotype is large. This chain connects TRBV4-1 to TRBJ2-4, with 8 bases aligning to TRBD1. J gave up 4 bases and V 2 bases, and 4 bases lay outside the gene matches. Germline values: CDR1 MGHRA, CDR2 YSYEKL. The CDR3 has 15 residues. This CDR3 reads CASSQRQGRKNIQYF. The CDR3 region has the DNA TGCGCCAGCAGCCAAAGACAGGGGCGAAAAAACATTCAGTACTTC.

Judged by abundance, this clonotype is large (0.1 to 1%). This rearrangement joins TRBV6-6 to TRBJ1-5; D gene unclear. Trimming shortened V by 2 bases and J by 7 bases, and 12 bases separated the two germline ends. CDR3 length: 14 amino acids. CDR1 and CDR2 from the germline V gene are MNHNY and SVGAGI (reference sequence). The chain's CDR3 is CASSYDRKGQPQHF. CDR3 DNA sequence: TGTGCCAGCAGTTACGACCGTAAGGGACAGCCCCAGCATTTT.

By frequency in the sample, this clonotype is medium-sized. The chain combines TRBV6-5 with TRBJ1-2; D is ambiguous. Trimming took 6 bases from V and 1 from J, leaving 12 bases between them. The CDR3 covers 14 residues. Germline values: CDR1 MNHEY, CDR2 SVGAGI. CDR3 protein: CASSPGVRNYGYTF. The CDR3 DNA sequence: TGTGCCAGCAGCCCAGGAGTACGTAACTATGGCTACACCTTC.

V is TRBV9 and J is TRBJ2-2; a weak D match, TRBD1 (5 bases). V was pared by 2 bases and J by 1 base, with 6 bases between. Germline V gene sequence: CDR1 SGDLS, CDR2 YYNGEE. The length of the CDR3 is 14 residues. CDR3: CASSVGQNTGELFF. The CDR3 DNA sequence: TGTGCCAGCAGCGTTGGACAGAACACCGGGGAGCTGTTTTTT.

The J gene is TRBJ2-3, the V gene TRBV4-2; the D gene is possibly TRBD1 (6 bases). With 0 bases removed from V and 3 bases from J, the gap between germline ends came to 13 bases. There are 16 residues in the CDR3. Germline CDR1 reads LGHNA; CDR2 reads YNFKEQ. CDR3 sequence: CASSQDTTGMTDTQYF. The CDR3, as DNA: TGTGCCAGCAGCCAAGATACAACAGGGATGACAGATACGCAGTATTTT.

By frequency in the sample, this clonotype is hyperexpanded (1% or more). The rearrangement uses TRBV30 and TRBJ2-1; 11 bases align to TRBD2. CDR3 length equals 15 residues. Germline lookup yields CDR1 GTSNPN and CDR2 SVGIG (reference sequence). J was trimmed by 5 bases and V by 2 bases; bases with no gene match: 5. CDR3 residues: CAWSPGTSGNNEQFF. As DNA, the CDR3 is TGTGCCTGGAGTCCCGGGACTAGCGGAAACAATGAGCAGTTCTTC.